Listed below are T cell receptor beta chains from one sample, sequenced in a study of cytomegalovirus exposure and HLA in healthy donors. Sequencing used immunoSEQ multiplex PCR; TCRdb keeps in-frame clones, though not all of them. Of some 150,000 clones in the sample, around 9.7% were seen once. Sequenced input: PBMCs. These receptors all come from a man aged 45-65 years in good health and CMV-seronegative. The CDR3 runs from the conserved cysteine through the conserved F or W. The order of the fields is D gene, V gene, clone size, J gene, CDR3 DNA, CDR3 protein. D genes are given only for firm matches. Not all rows give a size; the values are once, few, many and, for expanded clones, a class.

d_call: .; v_call: TRBV5-1; clone_size: few; j_call: TRBJ1-4; cdr3_nt: TGCGCCAGCAGCTCTAGCATGGACGGTGAAAAACTGTTTTTT; cdr3_aa: CASSSSMDGEKLFF
d_call: .; v_call: TRBV7-6; clone_size: few; j_call: TRBJ1-2; cdr3_nt: TGTGCCAGCAGTCCAGCGGACAGAACCTATGGCTACACCTTC; cdr3_aa: CASSPADRTYGYTF
d_call: TRBD1; v_call: TRBV19; clone_size: .; j_call: TRBJ1-5; cdr3_nt: TGTGCCAGTAGTCCACAGGACAGGGGGGGCAATCAGCCCCAGCATTTT; cdr3_aa: CASSPQDRGGNQPQHF
d_call: TRBD2; v_call: TRBV6-5; clone_size: .; j_call: TRBJ2-3; cdr3_nt: TGTGCCAGCAGTTCGTCTAGCGGGGGCCCTTCGGATACGCAGTATTTT; cdr3_aa: CASSSSSGGPSDTQYF
d_call: .; v_call: TRBV15; clone_size: few; j_call: TRBJ2-5; cdr3_nt: TGTGCCACCAGCAGAGGGACAGCGTACCAAGAGACCCAGTACTTC; cdr3_aa: CATSRGTAYQETQYF
d_call: TRBD1; v_call: TRBV29-1; clone_size: .; j_call: TRBJ1-1; cdr3_nt: TGCAGCACTCCCATCGACAGGGGGAGGACTGAAGCTTTCTTT; cdr3_aa: CSTPIDRGRTEAFF
d_call: .; v_call: TRBV18; clone_size: .; j_call: TRBJ2-6; cdr3_nt: TGTGCCAGCTCACCAACGAGGGGGAGCTCTGGGGCCAACGTCCTGACTTTC; cdr3_aa: CASSPTRGSSGANVLTF
d_call: TRBD2; v_call: TRBV9; clone_size: .; j_call: TRBJ2-3; cdr3_nt: TGTGCCAGCAGCGCGAGCGGGGGGCGGGGAGATACGCAGTATTTT; cdr3_aa: CASSASGGRGDTQYF
d_call: .; v_call: TRBV6-5; clone_size: few; j_call: TRBJ1-3; cdr3_nt: TGTGCCAGCAGTTACTCTACAGAATACTCTGGAAACACCATATATTTT; cdr3_aa: CASSYSTEYSGNTIYF
d_call: .; v_call: TRBV7-9; clone_size: .; j_call: TRBJ2-3; cdr3_nt: TGTGCCAGCAGCGTCCACATGGATACGCAGTATTTT; cdr3_aa: CASSVHMDTQYF
d_call: TRBD1; v_call: TRBV10-2; clone_size: .; j_call: TRBJ2-2; cdr3_nt: TGCGCCAGCAGTTTGACAGGGCCGACGAACACCGGGGAGCTGTTTTTT; cdr3_aa: CASSLTGPTNTGELFF
d_call: .; v_call: TRBV6-5; clone_size: .; j_call: TRBJ2-3; cdr3_nt: TGTGCCAGCAGTGAAACTGAAACAGATACGCAGTATTTT; cdr3_aa: CASSETETDTQYF
d_call: TRBD1; v_call: TRBV5-4; clone_size: .; j_call: TRBJ2-1; cdr3_nt: TGTGCCAGCAGTCCCCCCGGGACAGGGGGTGTCAATGAGCAGTTCTTC; cdr3_aa: CASSPPGTGGVNEQFF
d_call: TRBD2; v_call: TRBV6-1; clone_size: few; j_call: TRBJ2-7; cdr3_nt: TGTGCCAGCGCCGCGGGAGGAGGCTACGAGCAGTACTTC; cdr3_aa: CASAAGGGYEQYF
d_call: .; v_call: TRBV18; clone_size: .; j_call: TRBJ2-2; cdr3_nt: TGTGCCAGCTCACCACTAAGTAGAAACACCGGGGAGCTGTTTTTT; cdr3_aa: CASSPLSRNTGELFF
d_call: .; v_call: TRBV29-1; clone_size: few; j_call: TRBJ2-1; cdr3_nt: TGCAGCGTGGAGACTCAGAGAGAGGTCAATGAGCAGTTCTTC; cdr3_aa: CSVETQREVNEQFF
d_call: TRBD2; v_call: TRBV29-1; clone_size: few; j_call: TRBJ2-5; cdr3_nt: TGCAGCGTTGATGAAAGCGGGAGCCAAGAGACCCAGTACTTC; cdr3_aa: CSVDESGSQETQYF
d_call: TRBD2; v_call: TRBV7-2; clone_size: .; j_call: TRBJ2-1; cdr3_nt: TGTGCCAGCAGCCTACTAGCGGGAGCCTACAATGAGCAGTTCTTC; cdr3_aa: CASSLLAGAYNEQFF
d_call: TRBD1; v_call: TRBV10-3; clone_size: few; j_call: TRBJ2-2; cdr3_nt: TGTGCCATCAGTCCCGGGACAGGAAACACCGGGGAGCTGTTTTTT; cdr3_aa: CAISPGTGNTGELFF
d_call: TRBD1; v_call: TRBV7-6; clone_size: .; j_call: TRBJ2-5; cdr3_nt: TGTGCCAGCAGCTTAGTCTGGGACAGGCAAGAGACCCAGTACTTC; cdr3_aa: CASSLVWDRQETQYF
d_call: .; v_call: TRBV10-3; clone_size: few; j_call: TRBJ1-5; cdr3_nt: TGTGCCATCAGTGCCGGGGAAGACCAGCCCCAGCATTTT; cdr3_aa: CAISAGEDQPQHF
d_call: .; v_call: TRBV2; clone_size: few; j_call: TRBJ2-1; cdr3_nt: TGTGCCAGCACGACAAGAAGCTCCTACAATGAGCAGTTCTTC; cdr3_aa: CASTTRSSYNEQFF
d_call: TRBD1; v_call: TRBV11-3; clone_size: few; j_call: TRBJ2-2; cdr3_nt: TGTGCCAGCAGCTACTCCAGGGGGTCTGTAAGCGTAGGCACCGGGGAGCTGTTTTTT; cdr3_aa: CASSYSRGSVSVGTGELFF
d_call: TRBD2; v_call: TRBV11-2; clone_size: few; j_call: TRBJ2-2; cdr3_nt: TGTGCCAGCAGCTTCGGGGGGACGAACACCGGGGAGCTGTTTTTT; cdr3_aa: CASSFGGTNTGELFF
d_call: .; v_call: TRBV10-2; clone_size: .; j_call: TRBJ2-7; cdr3_nt: TGCGCCAGCGGGCCGACGAACTCCTACGAGCAGTACTTC; cdr3_aa: CASGPTNSYEQYF
d_call: .; v_call: TRBV14; clone_size: .; j_call: TRBJ2-2; cdr3_nt: TGTGCCAGCAGCGAGCATGTGGTCGGGGAGCTGTTTTTT; cdr3_aa: CASSEHVVGELFF
d_call: .; v_call: TRBV5-5; clone_size: .; j_call: TRBJ1-2; cdr3_nt: TGTGCCAGCAGCGCGACAGACTATGGCTACACCTTC; cdr3_aa: CASSATDYGYTF
d_call: .; v_call: TRBV27; clone_size: .; j_call: TRBJ2-1; cdr3_nt: TGTGCCAGCAGTTTATCCCCCTTCTATGAGCAGTTCTTC; cdr3_aa: CASSLSPFYEQFF
d_call: .; v_call: TRBV6-1; clone_size: few; j_call: TRBJ2-2; cdr3_nt: TGTGCCAGCAGTGAAGCGATCCGCAGGGCCACCGGGGAGCTGTTTTTT; cdr3_aa: CASSEAIRRATGELFF
d_call: TRBD2; v_call: TRBV19; clone_size: .; j_call: TRBJ2-7; cdr3_nt: TGCGCCAGTAGTAGGCCCGGGACTAGCGGCCTCGCTTACGAGCAGTACTTC; cdr3_aa: CASSRPGTSGLAYEQYF
d_call: .; v_call: TRBV6-5; clone_size: few; j_call: TRBJ1-1; cdr3_nt: TGTGCCAGCAGTTACTCGGGGGGGAACACTGAAGCTTTCTTT; cdr3_aa: CASSYSGGNTEAFF
d_call: TRBD2; v_call: TRBV5-1; clone_size: few; j_call: TRBJ2-5; cdr3_nt: TGCGCCAGCAGCTCGGGACTAGTGGGAGGGCCAGAGACCCAGTACTTC; cdr3_aa: CASSSGLVGGPETQYF
d_call: .; v_call: TRBV7-2; clone_size: few; j_call: TRBJ2-1; cdr3_nt: TGTGCCAGCAGCTTGGAGGGATCCTACAATGAGCAGTTCTTC; cdr3_aa: CASSLEGSYNEQFF
d_call: TRBD1; v_call: TRBV10-1; clone_size: .; j_call: TRBJ2-2; cdr3_nt: TGCGCCAGCACCCCCGACAGGGTTGGCACCGGGGAGCTGTTTTTT; cdr3_aa: CASTPDRVGTGELFF
d_call: .; v_call: TRBV5-6; clone_size: few; j_call: TRBJ2-1; cdr3_nt: TGTGCCAGCAGCTTGCCAGTCAACAATGAGCAGTTCTTC; cdr3_aa: CASSLPVNNEQFF
d_call: TRBD1; v_call: TRBV5-8; clone_size: .; j_call: TRBJ1-2; cdr3_nt: TGTGCCAGCAGCACTGGGGACAGGGGGGCCCATGGCTACACCTTC; cdr3_aa: CASSTGDRGAHGYTF
d_call: .; v_call: TRBV7-2; clone_size: few; j_call: TRBJ2-2; cdr3_nt: TGTGCCAGCAGCCCCGGTGGTAGCGGAAACACCGGGGAGCTGTTTTTT; cdr3_aa: CASSPGGSGNTGELFF
d_call: TRBD1; v_call: TRBV30; clone_size: .; j_call: TRBJ2-7; cdr3_nt: TGTGCCTGGAGTCACAGGGGCCAGCAGTACTTC; cdr3_aa: CAWSHRGQQYF
d_call: .; v_call: TRBV30; clone_size: .; j_call: TRBJ2-7; cdr3_nt: TGTGCCTGGAGTGTAATCCCGCTGAGCTCCTACGAGCAGTACTTC; cdr3_aa: CAWSVIPLSSYEQYF
d_call: .; v_call: TRBV5-6; clone_size: .; j_call: TRBJ2-1; cdr3_nt: TGTGCCAGCACCACCCTAGGCTCCTACAATGAGCAGTTCTTC; cdr3_aa: CASTTLGSYNEQFF
d_call: .; v_call: TRBV18; clone_size: few; j_call: TRBJ1-3; cdr3_nt: TGTGCCAGCTCACTTCTCTCTACCTCTGGAAACACCATATATTTT; cdr3_aa: CASSLLSTSGNTIYF
d_call: TRBD1; v_call: TRBV2; clone_size: few; j_call: TRBJ2-3; cdr3_nt: TGTGCCAGCAGTGTGGACAGGCCTGGGGGCACAGATACGCAGTATTTT; cdr3_aa: CASSVDRPGGTDTQYF
d_call: TRBD2; v_call: TRBV18; clone_size: few; j_call: TRBJ2-5; cdr3_nt: TGTGCCAGCTCAACTACACGCGGGAGGGGTCCAGAGACCCAGTACTTC; cdr3_aa: CASSTTRGRGPETQYF
d_call: TRBD1; v_call: TRBV27; clone_size: few; j_call: TRBJ1-2; cdr3_nt: TGTGCCAGCAGTTTAGGGACAGGGGGTGGCTACACCTTC; cdr3_aa: CASSLGTGGGYTF
d_call: .; v_call: TRBV21-1; clone_size: .; j_call: TRBJ1-1; cdr3_nt: TGTGCCAGCAGCAACTGCAACAGGGCCGTGTCTGAAGCTTTCTTT; cdr3_aa: CASSNCNRAVSEAFF
d_call: .; v_call: TRBV28; clone_size: .; j_call: TRBJ1-1; cdr3_nt: TGTGCCAGCAGTCCCCCCACTCAGCTAGCGAGCACTGAAGCTTTCTTT; cdr3_aa: CASSPPTQLASTEAFF
d_call: TRBD1; v_call: TRBV9; clone_size: .; j_call: TRBJ2-7; cdr3_nt: TGTGCCAGCAGCGTAGAGTGGGACAGCTACGAGCAGTACTTC; cdr3_aa: CASSVEWDSYEQYF
d_call: .; v_call: TRBV5-1; clone_size: .; j_call: TRBJ1-2; cdr3_nt: TGCGCCAGCAGCTTGGGGGAGAGTTTCTATGGCTACACCTTC; cdr3_aa: CASSLGESFYGYTF
d_call: .; v_call: TRBV5-1; clone_size: few; j_call: TRBJ1-4; cdr3_nt: TGCGCCAGCAGCTTATGGACAACAACTAATGAAAAACTGTTTTTT; cdr3_aa: CASSLWTTTNEKLFF
d_call: TRBD1; v_call: TRBV5-6; clone_size: .; j_call: TRBJ2-7; cdr3_nt: TGTGCCAGCAGCTCCTCGGGGACAGACTACGAGCAGTACTTC; cdr3_aa: CASSSSGTDYEQYF
d_call: TRBD1; v_call: TRBV27; clone_size: .; j_call: TRBJ2-1; cdr3_nt: TGTGCCAGCAGGCACCGGGACAGGGGGCGGAATGAGCAGTTCTTC; cdr3_aa: CASRHRDRGRNEQFF
d_call: .; v_call: TRBV5-4; clone_size: .; j_call: TRBJ2-7; cdr3_nt: TGTGCCAGCAGCCCCAGGCAGGCCGAACCCTACGAGCAGTACTTC; cdr3_aa: CASSPRQAEPYEQYF
d_call: .; v_call: TRBV7-9; clone_size: few; j_call: TRBJ2-1; cdr3_nt: TGTGCCAGCAGCTTAGGGGCCGGGGATTTTGTAGTTGAGCAGTTCTTC; cdr3_aa: CASSLGAGDFVVEQFF